This T cell receptor (beta chain) stems from a study of identical twins. General study points: It was out-of-frame TCR alpha sharing in monozygotic twins that models underestimated. While abundant cord blood beta clonotypes carried fewer insertions, memory repertoires showed no such pattern. The authors noted that invariant MAIT and iNKT cells could partly confound zero-insertion analyses.

This clonotype appeared a single time. What it recognizes is unknown. With 7 bases clipped from V and 2 bases from J, the junction kept 7 bases outside the gene matches. Germline CDR1 LNHDA, CDR2 SQIVND (reference sequence). The CDR3 runs to 15 residues. Using its own MiXCR run on the 5' RACE reads, TCRdb lists one record per CDR3 protein. The data hold around 1.7 million distinct CDR3 sequences, with less than 35% observed a single time. The TCR was taken from a newborn girl in good health. V is TRBV19 and J is TRBJ2-3; 9 nucleotides agree with TRBD2. What was sequenced was cord blood. The DNA of the CDR3 is TGTGCCAGTAACCCTAGCGGGATAAACACAGATACGCAGTATTTT. Residues: CASNPSGINTDTQYF.